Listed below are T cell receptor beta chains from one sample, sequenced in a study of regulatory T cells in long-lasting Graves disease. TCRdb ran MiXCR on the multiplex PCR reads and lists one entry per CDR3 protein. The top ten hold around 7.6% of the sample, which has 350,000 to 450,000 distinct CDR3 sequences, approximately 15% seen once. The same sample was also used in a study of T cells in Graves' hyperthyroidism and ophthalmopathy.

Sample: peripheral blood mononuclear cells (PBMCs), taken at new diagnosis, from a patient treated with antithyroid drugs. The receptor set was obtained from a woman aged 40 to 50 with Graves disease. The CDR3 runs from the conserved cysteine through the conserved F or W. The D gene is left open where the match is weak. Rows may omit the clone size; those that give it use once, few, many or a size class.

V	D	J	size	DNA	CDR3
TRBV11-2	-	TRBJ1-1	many	TGTGCCAGCAGCTTATCTGGCAACAAGGAAGCTTTCTTT	CASSLSGNKEAFF
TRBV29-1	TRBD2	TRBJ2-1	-	TGCAGCGTTGTGGCTAGCGGGAGGGGGGGAAATGAGCAGTTCTTC	CSVVASGRGGNEQFF
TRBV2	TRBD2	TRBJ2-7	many	TGTGCCAGCAGTCTAGGACTAGGCCCCTACGAGCAGTACTTC	CASSLGLGPYEQYF
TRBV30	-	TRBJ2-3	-	TGTGCCTGGAGTCAAAAAGGGTACAGAAGAGAGGCGAGAGATACGCAGTATTTT	CAWSQKGYRREARDTQYF
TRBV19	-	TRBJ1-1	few	TGTGCCAGTAGAGCAGGGAACACTGAAGCTTTCTTT	CASRAGNTEAFF
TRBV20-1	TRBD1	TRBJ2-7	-	TGCAGTGCTAGACCCGGGACAGGGGTGGACGAGCAGTACTTC	CSARPGTGVDEQYF
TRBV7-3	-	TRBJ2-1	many	TGTGCCAGCAGCTTGAGGCGGGGCCTCTACAATGAGCAGTTCTTC	CASSLRRGLYNEQFF
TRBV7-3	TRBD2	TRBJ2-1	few	TGTGCCAGCAGCCCGGGACTAGCGGACGGTGAGCAGTTCTTC	CASSPGLADGEQFF
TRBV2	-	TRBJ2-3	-	TGTGCCAGCAAATACACAGATACGCAGTATTTT	CASKYTDTQYF
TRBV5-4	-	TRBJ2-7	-	TGTGCCAGCAGCTTGGATCCGGGAGAAGGCTACGGGCAGTACTTC	CASSLDPGEGYGQYF
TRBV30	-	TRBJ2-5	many	TGTGCCTCGACCGACCAAAAAGAGACCCAGTACTTC	CASTDQKETQYF
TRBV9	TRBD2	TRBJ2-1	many	TGTGCCAGCAGCCTACGACTAGCGGGAGGGCCAAGTGAGCAGTTCTTC	CASSLRLAGGPSEQFF
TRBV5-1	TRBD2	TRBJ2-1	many	TGCGCCAGCAGCTTGGTATTGACTAGCGGGAACGAGCAGTTCTTC	CASSLVLTSGNEQFF
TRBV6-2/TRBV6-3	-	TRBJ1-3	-	TGTGCCAGCAGCGGCTGGACGCCCGGAAACACCATATATTTT	CASSGWTPGNTIYF
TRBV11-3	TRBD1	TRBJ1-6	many	TGTGCCAGCAGCTACCGGGACAGGGGCTTTTCACCCCTCCACTTT	CASSYRDRGFSPLHF
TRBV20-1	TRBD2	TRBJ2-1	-	TGCAGTGCAACAACCGGGACTAGCGGGAGAAATGAGCAGTTCTTC	CSATTGTSGRNEQFF
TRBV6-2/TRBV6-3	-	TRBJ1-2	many	TGTGCCAGCAGTTACGACAGGACTAACTATGGCTACACCTTC	CASSYDRTNYGYTF
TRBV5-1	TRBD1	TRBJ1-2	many	TGCGCCAGCAGCCTAGGACAGGGTCGGAACTATGGCTACACCTTC	CASSLGQGRNYGYTF
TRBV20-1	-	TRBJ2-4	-	TGCAGTGCTAGAGAAGAGGGTAGCGTTGGCATTCAGTACTTC	CSAREEGSVGIQYF
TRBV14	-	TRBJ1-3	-	TGTGCCAGCACCCAGAGGGGCTCTGGAAACACCATATATTTT	CASTQRGSGNTIYF
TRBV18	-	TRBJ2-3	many	TGTGCCAGCTCACCACCAGCTCTCGCAGATACGCAGTATTTT	CASSPPALADTQYF
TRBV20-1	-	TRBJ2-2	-	TGCAGTGCTAGATTGGACTCCGGGGAGCTGTTTTTT	CSARLDSGELFF
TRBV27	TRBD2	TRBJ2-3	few	TGTGCCAGCAGTTTACGAACTAGCGGGAGGGGAGCAGATACGCAGTATTTT	CASSLRTSGRGADTQYF
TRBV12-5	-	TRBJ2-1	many	TGTGCTAGTGGTTTGGGAAGTACTAGGAATGAGCAGTTCTTC	CASGLGSTRNEQFF
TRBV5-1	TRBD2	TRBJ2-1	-	TGCGCCAGCAGCCCCAGATCGTGGCCTAGCGGGAGGAGGGCCTACAATGAGCAGTTCTTC	CASSPRSWPSGRRAYNEQFF
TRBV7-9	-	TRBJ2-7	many	TGTGCCAGCAGCTCCACAAGGGACCTCCCGGACTACGAGCAGTACTTC	CASSSTRDLPDYEQYF
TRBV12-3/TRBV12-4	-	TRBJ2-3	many	TGTGCCAGCAGTCCCGACCCAGGAGATACGCAGTATTTT	CASSPDPGDTQYF
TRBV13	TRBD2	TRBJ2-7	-	TGTGCCAGCAGCTTACGGCTAGCGGGACCCGGTCAGTACTTC	CASSLRLAGPGQYF